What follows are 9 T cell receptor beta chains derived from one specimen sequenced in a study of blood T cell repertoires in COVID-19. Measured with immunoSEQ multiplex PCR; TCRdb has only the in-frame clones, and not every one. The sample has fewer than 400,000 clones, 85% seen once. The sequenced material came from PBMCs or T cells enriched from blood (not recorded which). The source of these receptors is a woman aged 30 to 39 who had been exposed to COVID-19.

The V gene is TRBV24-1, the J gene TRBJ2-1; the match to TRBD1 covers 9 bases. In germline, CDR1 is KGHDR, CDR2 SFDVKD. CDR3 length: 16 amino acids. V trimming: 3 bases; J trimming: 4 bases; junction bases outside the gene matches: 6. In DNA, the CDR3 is TGTGCCACCAGTGATCCCGGGACAGGGCATTACAATGAGCAGTTCTTC. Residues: CATSDPGTGHYNEQFF.

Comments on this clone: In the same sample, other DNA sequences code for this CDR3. The CDR3 DNA reads as TGCAGCGTTGAACTATACTACGAGCAGTACTTC. It codes for CSVELYYEQYF. The chain uses TRBV29-1 and TRBJ2-7; D not certain. Germline V gene sequence: CDR1 SQVTM, CDR2 ANQGSEA. CDR3 length: 11 amino acids. V was clipped by 2 bases and J by 3 bases, with 5 bases between them.

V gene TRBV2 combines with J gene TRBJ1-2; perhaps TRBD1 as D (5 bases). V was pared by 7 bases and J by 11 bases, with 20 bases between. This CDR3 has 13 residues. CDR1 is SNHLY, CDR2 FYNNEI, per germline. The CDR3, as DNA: TGTGCCAGCATAGGGGCCACGGGTCACGGGTACACCTTC. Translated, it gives CASIGATGHGYTF.

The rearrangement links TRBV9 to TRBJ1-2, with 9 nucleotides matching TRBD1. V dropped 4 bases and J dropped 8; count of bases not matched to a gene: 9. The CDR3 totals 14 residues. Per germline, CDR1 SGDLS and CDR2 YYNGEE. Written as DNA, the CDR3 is TGTGCCAGCAGCACTACAGGGGGCGCGCGGGGCTACACCTTC. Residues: CASSTTGGARGYTF.

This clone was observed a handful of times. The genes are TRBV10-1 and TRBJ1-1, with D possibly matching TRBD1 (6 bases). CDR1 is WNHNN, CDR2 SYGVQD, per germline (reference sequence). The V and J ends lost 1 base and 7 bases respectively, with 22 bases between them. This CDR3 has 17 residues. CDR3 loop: CASSEFQSVGAWNEAFF. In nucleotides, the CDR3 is TGCGCCAGCAGTGAGTTTCAGAGTGTGGGGGCTTGGAATGAAGCTTTCTTT.

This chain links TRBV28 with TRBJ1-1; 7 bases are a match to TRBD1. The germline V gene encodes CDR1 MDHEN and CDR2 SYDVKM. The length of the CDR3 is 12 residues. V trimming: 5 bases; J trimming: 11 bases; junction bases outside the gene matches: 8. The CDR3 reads CASSQRQGEAFF. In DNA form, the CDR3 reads TGTGCCAGCAGTCAACGGCAGGGGGAGGCTTTCTTT.

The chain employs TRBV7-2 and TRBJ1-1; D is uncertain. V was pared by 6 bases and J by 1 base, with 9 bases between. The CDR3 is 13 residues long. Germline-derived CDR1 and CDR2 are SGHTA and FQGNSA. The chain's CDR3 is CASSWQTNTEAFF. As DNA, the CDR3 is TGTGCCAGCAGTTGGCAAACGAACACTGAAGCTTTCTTT.

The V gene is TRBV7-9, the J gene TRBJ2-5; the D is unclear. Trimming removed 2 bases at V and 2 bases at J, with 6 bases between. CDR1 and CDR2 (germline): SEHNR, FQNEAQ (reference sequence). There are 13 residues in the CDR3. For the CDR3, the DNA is TGTGCCAGCAGCTTACCCAGACAAGAGACCCAGTACTTC. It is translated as CASSLPRQETQYF.

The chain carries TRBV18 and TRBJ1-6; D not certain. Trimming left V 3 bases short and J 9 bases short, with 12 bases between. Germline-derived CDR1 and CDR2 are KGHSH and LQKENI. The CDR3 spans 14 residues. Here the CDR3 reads CASSPFLAGSPLHF. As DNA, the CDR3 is TGTGCCAGCTCACCCTTCTTAGCTGGTTCACCCCTCCACTTT.